The rows below give T cell receptor beta chains drawn from one sample of a study of shared clonotypes between healthy human individuals. The assay was immunoSEQ multiplex PCR, and TCRdb's table has in-frame clones only and misses some. The table includes 850,000 to 1,100,000 clones, approximately 75% detected once. Sequences were obtained from memory CD4+ T cells from PBMCs. Every receptor here comes from a man aged 18 to 29 in good health. Some clones in this sample may be carry-over from other donors' samples. Each CDR3 is given with its conserved first and last residue.

j_call v_call cdr3_aa
TRBJ2-3 TRBV10-3 CAISESFSKTDTQYF
TRBJ1-2 TRBV6-1 CASSVTYGYTF
TRBJ2-1 TRBV28 CASTSPGSQMNEQFF
TRBJ1-5 TRBV5-5 CASSLEYSNQPQHF
TRBJ1-1 TRBV7-9 CASSLGGGTEAFF
TRBJ2-7 TRBV5-4 CASSLAGPGGNEQYF
TRBJ2-4 TRBV2 CASRQNIQYF
TRBJ1-4 TRBV6-1 CASGGFYANGKLFF
TRBJ2-7 TRBV7-2 CASSLFASDYEQYF
TRBJ2-7 TRBV4-1 CASSQAGGDYEQYF
TRBJ2-7 TRBV20-1 CSARTSYEQYF
TRBJ2-7 TRBV27 CASSRSSGRSYEQYF
TRBJ2-1 TRBV5-1 CASSFTVSSYNEQFF
TRBJ1-2 TRBV7-2 CASYGPVGANYGYTF
TRBJ2-5 TRBV10-3 CAISGGLGRDQSETQYF
TRBJ2-5 TRBV7-2 CASSSLVRETQYF
TRBJ1-1 TRBV11-2 CASSPTGNTEAFF
TRBJ2-7 TRBV15 CATSRHDRPTEQYF
TRBJ2-1 TRBV13 CASSSEGLAGSYNEQFF
TRBJ2-7 TRBV11-3 CASSLRSGSYEQYF
TRBJ2-1 TRBV5-1 CASSIAGTRGRNEQFF
TRBJ2-7 TRBV5-4 CASSLPPDREPEQYF
TRBJ1-1 TRBV7-2 CASSFTGMNTEAFF
TRBJ1-3 TRBV19 CASATPEFSGNTIYF
TRBJ1-5 TRBV10-2 CATTEGGQGFQPQHF
TRBJ2-1 TRBV5-1 CASSLVLAGNNEQFF
TRBJ1-2 TRBV2 CASRAGQGLGYTF
TRBJ1-2 TRBV14 CASSPDGGGYTF
TRBJ2-7 TRBV14 CASSQDFSGGRPGEQYF
TRBJ2-7 TRBV14 CASSQVGGTNHEQYF